Each of the 8 T cell receptor beta chains below was sequenced from the same sample in a study of T cells expressing NK-cell markers. TCRdb processed the 5' RACE reads again and assigns one entry to each CDR3 protein, with no DNA. This sample's table has 200,000 to 300,000 distinct CDR3 sequences. Sample: blood T cells: a sorted CD56 or NKG2C T cell subset, CD4+ or CD8+ T cells, or bulk PBMC T cells (not recorded which). These receptors came from a man aged 18 to 30 in good health.

This rearrangement joins TRBV6-2 or TRBV6-3 to TRBJ2-7; TCRdb calls TRBD2, which cannot be checked without DNA. This CDR3 region has 13 residues. Germline-derived CDR1 and CDR2 are MNHEY and SVGEGT. CDR3 sequence: CASFGGPSYEQYF.

This chain uses TRBV6-4 with TRBJ2-2. Germline assignment: CDR1 MRHNA and CDR2 SNTAGT. The CDR3 totals 15 residues. The CDR3 sequence: CASSFDGANTGELFF.

The rearrangement links TRBV10-3 to TRBJ1-1; TCRdb gives TRBD1 as the D gene, but with no DNA this cannot be confirmed. This CDR3 comprises 15 residues. Germline CDR1 is ENHRY and CDR2 is SYGVKD. This CDR3 is CAISEERTVNTEAFF.

J is TRBJ2-6 and V is TRBV11-1; TCRdb designates TRBD1, a call that cannot be tested without DNA. CDR3 length: 21 residues. Germline CDR1 is SGHAT and CDR2 is FQDESV (reference sequence). CDR3 region: CASSIGGTDSRYHSGANVLTF.

The V call is TRBV20-1, the J call TRBJ2-1; without DNA, the TCRdb call of TRBD2 cannot be checked. The germline CDR1 and CDR2 sequences are DFQATT and SNEGSKA (reference sequence). The CDR3 spans 14 residues. This CDR3 reads CSASLAGRGNEQFF.

The CDR3 protein is CASRLNLDSGTQYF. This chain links TRBV7-3 with TRBJ2-3. This CDR3 region has 14 residues. Germline CDR1 and CDR2: SGHTA and FQGTGA.

The rearrangement links TRBV5-1 to TRBJ2-2. The length of the CDR3 is 13 residues. Germline assignment: CDR1 SGHRS and CDR2 YFSETQ. The CDR3: CASSPVVTGELFF.

The CDR3 region is CASSLGYGYEQYF. The V gene is TRBV28, the J gene TRBJ2-7. Germline V gene data show CDR1 as MDHEN and CDR2 as SYDVKM. This CDR3 has 13 amino acids.